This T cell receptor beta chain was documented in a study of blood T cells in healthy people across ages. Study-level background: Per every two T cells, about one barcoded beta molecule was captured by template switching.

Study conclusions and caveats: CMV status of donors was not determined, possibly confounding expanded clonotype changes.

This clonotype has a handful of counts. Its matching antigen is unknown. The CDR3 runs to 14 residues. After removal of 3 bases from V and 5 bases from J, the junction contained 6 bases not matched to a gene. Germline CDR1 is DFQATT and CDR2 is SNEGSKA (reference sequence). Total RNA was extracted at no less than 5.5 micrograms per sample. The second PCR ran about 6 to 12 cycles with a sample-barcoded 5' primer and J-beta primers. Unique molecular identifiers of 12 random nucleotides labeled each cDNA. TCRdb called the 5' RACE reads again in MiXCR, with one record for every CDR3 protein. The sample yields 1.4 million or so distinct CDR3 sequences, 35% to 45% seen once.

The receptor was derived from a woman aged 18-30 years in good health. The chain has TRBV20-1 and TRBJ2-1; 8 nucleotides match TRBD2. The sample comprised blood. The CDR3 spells CSASPREGHNEQFF. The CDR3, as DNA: TGCAGTGCTAGCCCCCGGGAGGGGCACAATGAGCAGTTCTTC.